One and the same sample provided the 28 T cell receptor beta chains below, sequenced in a study of blood T cell repertoires in COVID-19. The protocol was immunoSEQ multiplex PCR, while the TCRdb copy is restricted to in-frame clones and leaves out a portion. The sample contains approximately 110,000 clones, 70% to 90% of which appear only once. The sequenced material came from peripheral blood. These receptors came from a woman between 50 and 59 years old with active or convalescent COVID-19.

CDR3 DNA sequence: TGTGCCAGCAGCTTAATGGGGGCTAGTGAAAAACTGTTTTTT. Translating gives CASSLMGASEKLFF. V usage is TRBV7-2 and J usage is TRBJ1-4, with D perhaps TRBD1 (6 bases). Looked up from germline, CDR1 is SGHTA and CDR2 is FQGNSA. The germline V and J ends were trimmed by 2 bases and 7 bases, with 11 bases remaining between them. The CDR3 consists of 14 residues.

This sequence joins TRBV14 and TRBJ2-7, with a possible D match to TRBD2 (5 bases). The CDR3 contains 16 residues. Germline V gene sequence: CDR1 SGHDN, CDR2 FVKESK. Trimming took off 0 bases at V and 2 bases at J, with 14 bases between the two ends. The CDR3 is CASSQDLSGTTYEQYF. CDR3 in DNA: TGTGCCAGCAGCCAAGATCTATCGGGAACCACCTACGAGCAGTACTTC.

This clone was counted a few times. This rearrangement joins TRBV6-5 to TRBJ1-3; D might be TRBD1 (6 bases). Germline values: CDR1 MNHEY, CDR2 SVGAGI. V shed 0 bases and J shed 4 bases, with 10 bases lying between them. This CDR3 spans 15 amino acids. CDR3 sequence reads: CASSYSTDRGNTIYF. The CDR3 DNA reads as TGTGCCAGCAGTTACTCCACCGACAGGGGAAACACCATATATTTT.

This chain uses TRBV6-5 with TRBJ1-5, with 7 bases aligning to TRBD1. Per germline, CDR1 MNHEY and CDR2 SVGAGI. Trimming took 6 bases from V and 7 from J; bases not matched to a gene: 6. The CDR3 extends over 13 amino acids. The CDR3: CASSPDRSQPQHF. CDR3 nucleotide sequence: TGTGCCAGCAGCCCGGACAGGTCCCAGCCCCAGCATTTT.

The rearrangement joins TRBV28 to TRBJ2-7; TRBD2 agrees at 12 bases. Trimming removed 4 bases from V and 8 bases from J; junction bases left unmatched: 6. CDR1 is MDHEN, CDR2 SYDVKM, per germline. The CDR3 spans 14 residues. The CDR3 protein is CASSSILAGGKQYF. The CDR3 coding sequence is TGTGCCAGCAGTTCCATACTAGCGGGAGGAAAGCAGTACTTC.

The V gene is TRBV6-2 or TRBV6-3, the J gene TRBJ2-3; D is perhaps TRBD2 (5 bases). The CDR3 runs to 14 residues. V was pared by 2 bases and J by 4 bases, with 10 bases between. CDR1 is MNHEY, CDR2 SVGEGT, per germline. The CDR3 protein is CASSYPSQADTQYF. DNA for the CDR3: TGTGCCAGCAGTTACCCTAGCCAGGCAGATACGCAGTATTTT.

The chain has TRBV29-1 and TRBJ1-2, with D tentatively TRBD1 (6 bases). CDR1 SQVTM and CDR2 ANQGSEA come from the germline V gene. The CDR3 is 12 amino acids. V shed 8 bases and J shed 3 bases, with 13 bases lying between them. In nucleotides, the CDR3 is TGCAGCTCCCCGGACAGTTACTATGGCTACACCTTC. It specifies CSSPDSYYGYTF.

This clone showed up just once. This chain joins TRBV4-1 and TRBJ2-7; 8 positions match TRBD2. The V and J ends lost 6 bases and 5 bases, in that order; junction bases with no gene match: 12. The CDR3 loop spans 15 amino acids. Per germline, CDR1 MGHRA and CDR2 YSYEKL. The CDR3 bases are TGCGCCAGCAGTCTCAGCGGGAGCGGAGTGCACGAGCAGTACTTC. Protein sequence: CASSLSGSGVHEQYF.

As regards this clone: Compared with germline, one end of the junction differs, possibly owing to a read error. The chain employs TRBV9 and TRBJ2-7; maybe TRBD1 (5 bases). From germline, CDR1 is SGDLS and CDR2 YYNGEE. The CDR3 covers 10 residues. CDR3 amino acids: CASSAPTVHF. The CDR3 coding sequence is TGTGCCAGCAGCGCACCGACAGTCCACTTC. The entire variable domain, with the rest obtained from reference TRBV9 and TRBJ2-7, is as follows: DSGVTQTPKHLITATGQRVTLRCSPRSGDLSVYWYQQSLDQGLQFLIQYYNGEERAKGNILERFSAQQFPDLHSELNLSSLELGDSALYFCASSAPTVHFGPGTRLTVT.

This chain joins TRBV13 and TRBJ1-1; tentatively, D is TRBD1 (6 bases). V was pared by 5 bases and J by 6 bases, with 16 bases between. CDR3 length: 14 amino acids. Per germline, CDR1 PRHDT and CDR2 FYEKMQ (reference sequence). The CDR3 sequence: CASSPETGRAEAFF. DNA for the CDR3: TGTGCCAGCAGCCCGGAGACAGGCAGAGCTGAAGCTTTCTTT.

The chain uses TRBV7-9 and TRBJ1-6; the D gene is possibly TRBD1 (6 bases). This CDR3 contains 14 residues. CDR1 is SEHNR, CDR2 FQNEAQ, per germline (reference sequence). V lost 5 bases, J lost 10 bases, and 15 bases lay in between. The CDR3 nucleotides read TGTGCCAGCAGCACCGGGGGGCTAAACTCACCCCTCCACTTT. Amino acid sequence: CASSTGGLNSPLHF.

V usage is TRBV5-8 and J usage is TRBJ1-2; 7 bases agree with TRBD1. CDR1 is SGHTS, CDR2 YDEGEE, per germline. The trim removed 4 bases at V and 4 bases at J, leaving 4 bases unmatched. CDR3 length: 13 residues. DNA of the CDR3: TGTGCCAGCAGCGCGGGACAGAGCTATGGCTACACCTTC. Encoded protein: CASSAGQSYGYTF.

The chain uses TRBV6-5 and TRBJ1-2, with 9 bases lining up with TRBD1. Germline V gene sequence: CDR1 MNHEY, CDR2 SVGAGI. CDR3 length equals 16 residues. The V gene end was trimmed by 0 bases and the J gene end by 4 bases; junction bases not matched to a gene: 6. CDR3 in DNA: TGTGCCAGCAGTTACTCTCCGGGACAGGGAAGCTATGGCTACACCTTC. Translation gives CASSYSPGQGSYGYTF.

The chain recombines TRBV9 with TRBJ2-5; perhaps TRBD1 as D (5 bases). The CDR3 runs 15 residues. Per germline, CDR1 SGDLS and CDR2 YYNGEE. The V gene lost 4 bases and the J gene lost 2 bases, with 15 bases spanning the gap. This CDR3 is CASSPGPTVQETQYF. The CDR3 nucleotides are TGTGCCAGCAGCCCCGGACCGACAGTACAAGAGACCCAGTACTTC.

The genes are TRBV3-1 (or the pseudogene TRBV3-2) and TRBJ2-7; 11 nucleotides line up with TRBD1. With 5 bases clipped from V and 3 bases from J, the junction kept 9 bases outside the gene matches. The CDR3 is 16 amino acids. Looked up from germline, CDR1 is LGHDT and CDR2 is YNNKEL (reference sequence). The CDR3 bases are TGTGCCAGCAGCTACGAGACCGGGACAGGGGGCTACGAGCAGTACTTC. It is translated as CASSYETGTGGYEQYF.

V gene TRBV7-2 combines with J gene TRBJ1-4, with a tentative D call TRBD1 (6 bases). Germline CDR1 is SGHTA and CDR2 is FQGNSA. The CDR3 totals 16 residues. Trimming removed 1 base at V and 10 bases at J, with 19 bases between. The chain's CDR3 is CASSLEGGMVGRKLFF. Here the CDR3 DNA reads TGTGCCAGCAGCTTAGAGGGGGGGATGGTTGGTAGAAAACTGTTTTTT.

The chain couples TRBV30 to TRBJ2-7, with 7 bases matching TRBD2. V lost 3 bases and J lost 2; bases outside the gene matches: 10. The CDR3 totals 15 residues. The germline V gene has CDR1 GTSNPN and CDR2 SVGIG (reference sequence). CDR3 nucleotides: TGTGCCTGGAGCGATAAAACCGGGAGGACCTACGAGCAGTACTTC. Amino acids: CAWSDKTGRTYEQYF.

This clone has only one observation. This chain links TRBV29-1 with TRBJ1-5; perhaps TRBD1 as D (5 bases). The length of the CDR3 is 14 residues. Per germline, CDR1 SQVTM and CDR2 ANQGSEA. V was cut by 6 bases and J by 0 bases, with 12 bases left in between. CDR3: CSVWDSTSNQPQHF. The CDR3 nucleotides read TGCAGCGTCTGGGACTCAACTAGCAATCAGCCCCAGCATTTT.

V is TRBV21-1 and J is TRBJ2-2; no DNA check was done on the table's D call, TRBD2. TRBV21-1 is described as a pseudogene. This CDR3 has 18 residues. The CDR3 protein is CASTFEFSGTEDTGELFF. The CDR3 bases are TGTGCCAGCACGTTCGAATTCTCGGGGACTGAAGACACCGGGGAGCTGTTTTTT.

The chain is built from TRBV13 and TRBJ2-1; D remains unclear. V was pared by 3 bases and J by 12 bases, with 12 bases between. CDR3 length: 12 amino acids. From germline, CDR1 is PRHDT and CDR2 FYEKMQ (reference sequence). The CDR3 bases are TGTGCCAGCAGCTTGAGCCCGTTTGGGCAGTTCTTC. It codes for CASSLSPFGQFF.

This rearrangement joins TRBV15 to TRBJ2-7, with 10 positions matching TRBD2. V shed 3 bases and J 5 bases; nucleotides not matched to a gene: 13. The CDR3 is 17 amino acids. The V gene's germline CDR1 is LNHNV and CDR2 YYDKDF (reference sequence). The CDR3 protein is CATSRKVTGTSVHEQYF. Here the CDR3 DNA reads TGTGCCACCAGCAGGAAAGTCACCGGGACTAGCGTCCACGAGCAGTACTTC.

The chain uses TRBV28 and TRBJ2-2, with 11 nucleotides matching TRBD2. J gave up 5 bases and V 2 bases, and 7 bases lay outside the gene matches. The germline gives CDR1 MDHEN, CDR2 SYDVKM. The CDR3 contains 17 residues. The CDR3 loop reads CASSLVAGGPGTGELFF. CDR3 bases: TGTGCCAGCAGTTTAGTAGCGGGAGGGCCGGGTACCGGGGAGCTGTTTTTT.

This clone was observed a single time. This sequence joins TRBV9 and TRBJ2-1, with 9 bases aligning to TRBD2. This CDR3 has 15 amino acids. J gave up 5 bases and V 4 bases, and 7 bases lay outside the gene matches. Germline V gene data show CDR1 as SGDLS and CDR2 as YYNGEE. CDR3 coding DNA: TGTGCCAGCAGCCTCGCGGGGGGGTCCCACAATGAGCAGTTCTTC. Translation gives CASSLAGGSHNEQFF.

The chain joins TRBV6-5 to TRBJ2-7; 7 bases line up with TRBD2. The germline CDR1 and CDR2 sequences are MNHEY and SVGAGI. J gave up 0 bases and V 0 bases, and 2 bases lay outside the gene matches. This CDR3 spans 15 amino acids. The CDR3 coding sequence is TGTGCCAGCAGTTACTCAACTAGCGCCTCCTACGAGCAGTACTTC. Translation: CASSYSTSASYEQYF.

The chain combines TRBV14 with TRBJ1-6; TRBD1 agrees at 9 bases. CDR1 and CDR2 (germline): SGHDN, FVKESK. This CDR3 region has 16 residues. After removal of 1 base from V and 7 bases from J, the junction contained 5 bases not matched to a gene. CDR3 nucleotide sequence: TGTGCCAGCAGCCAAGCCGGGACAGGGTGGAATTCACCCCTCCACTTT. Encoded protein: CASSQAGTGWNSPLHF.

The rearrangement links TRBV9 to TRBJ1-2; maybe TRBD1 (5 bases). Per germline, CDR1 SGDLS and CDR2 YYNGEE. The CDR3 is 13 amino acids. V dropped 4 bases and J dropped 6 bases, with 13 bases sitting between them. CDR3 protein: CASSPLGGNGYTF. The CDR3 nucleotides are TGTGCCAGCAGCCCCCTCGGGGGAAATGGCTACACCTTC.

The V gene is TRBV29-1, the J gene TRBJ2-1; 8 nucleotides match TRBD2. CDR1 and CDR2 from the germline V gene are SQVTM and ANQGSEA. The ends lost 5 bases at V and 4 bases at J; junction bases unmatched: 7. This CDR3 is built from 14 residues. This CDR3 is CSVLTGGSYNEQFF. The CDR3 DNA sequence: TGCAGCGTTTTAACGGGAGGGTCATACAATGAGCAGTTCTTC.

This chain uses TRBV15 with TRBJ1-2; maybe TRBD1 (6 bases). Deletions cut 0 bases from V and 3 bases from J, with 20 bases between. Germline CDR1 and CDR2: LNHNV and YYDKDF (reference sequence). CDR3 length equals 18 residues. CDR3 residues: CATSRDRGLTGPDYGYTF. In DNA form, the CDR3 reads TGTGCCACCAGCAGAGACAGAGGGCTAACAGGGCCGGACTATGGCTACACCTTC. Based on the CDR3 plus reference TRBV15 and TRBJ1-2, the full variable domain is DAMVIQNPRYQVTQFGKPVTLSCSQTLNHNVMYWYQQKSSQAPKLLFHYYDKDFNNEADTPDNFQSRRPNTSFCFLDIRSPGLGDTAMYLCATSRDRGLTGPDYGYTFGSGTRLTVV.